This T cell receptor beta chain was profiled in a study of control samples from healthy donors and cancer patients. The CDR3 has 15 residues. With 6 bases removed from V and 4 bases from J, the gap between germline ends came to 16 bases. Germline V gene data show CDR1 as MNHEY and CDR2 as SVGAGI. TCRdb's table, derived via immunoSEQ multiplex PCR, lists solely in-frame clones and lacks some. The table includes around 190,000 clones, nearly 90% detected once. The source is a woman between 45 and 60 years old in good health. The source material was blood. The genes are TRBV6-5 and TRBJ1-3, with D possibly being TRBD1 (6 bases). CDR3 protein: CASRRTGSPGNTIYF. The DNA of the CDR3 is TGTGCCAGCAGAAGAACAGGGTCCCCGGGAAACACCATATATTTT.